The 16 T cell receptor beta chains reported below all come from one sample, sequenced in a study of beta chain features in type 1 diabetes. Isolated RNA was reverse transcribed in full, so expressed TCRB transcripts were sequenced. Generated by immunoSEQ multiplex PCR, the TCRdb table keeps only in-frame clones and is missing some. In the table there are fewer than 650,000 clones, 15% to 17% of which are singletons. Sequencing input: naive CD4+ T cells from blood. The receptors shown here come from a man between 18 and 29 years old in good health.

The chain has TRBV15 and TRBJ2-1; TRBD2 is a possible D gene (5 bases). The germline V gene has CDR1 LNHNV and CDR2 YYDKDF (reference sequence). This CDR3 region has 15 residues. Deletions cut 0 bases from V and 7 bases from J, with 13 bases between. CDR3 sequence (DNA): TGTGCCACCAGCAGAGATCGGGCGGGTGGGAATGAGCAGTTCTTC. Its translation is CATSRDRAGGNEQFF.

The gene calls are TRBV5-4 and TRBJ2-5; perhaps TRBD1 as D (5 bases). This CDR3 spans 13 amino acids. Per germline, CDR1 SGHNT and CDR2 YYREEE (reference sequence). V was shortened by 1 base and J by 3 bases, with 7 bases between the two germline ends. The CDR3 nucleotides read TGTGCCAGCAGCTTGTTGACAGAAGAGACCCAGTACTTC. Translation gives CASSLLTEETQYF.

This clone was seen a few times. The CDR3 DNA is TGCGCCAGCAGTCAATCCGGACTAGCGGGATCAGGAGAGACCCAGTACTTC. Encoded protein: CASSQSGLAGSGETQYF. The V and J genes are TRBV23-1 and TRBJ2-5, with 12 nucleotides matching TRBD2. TRBV23-1 is an ORF, with its function uncertain. With 0 bases clipped from V and 4 bases from J, the junction kept 6 bases outside the gene matches. The CDR3 length is 17 residues.

V is TRBV19 and J is TRBJ1-2, with D possibly matching TRBD1 (6 bases). The V gene lost 7 bases and the J gene lost 4 bases, with 13 bases spanning the gap. Germline V gene data show CDR1 as LNHDA and CDR2 as SQIVND (reference sequence). The CDR3 totals 13 residues. CDR3 sequence (DNA): TGTGCCAGTACCTTGGACAGCGTCTATGGCTACACCTTC. Encoded protein: CASTLDSVYGYTF.

This clone has more than one count but fewer than ten. The V call is TRBV9, the J call TRBJ1-2; 10 bases map to TRBD1. V dropped 2 bases and J dropped 7; count of bases not matched to a gene: 5. From germline, CDR1 is SGDLS and CDR2 YYNGEE. The CDR3 loop spans 14 amino acids. CDR3 amino acids: CASSVGTGDRGYTF. DNA for the CDR3: TGTGCCAGCAGCGTGGGGACAGGGGATCGTGGCTACACCTTC.

This clone has a handful of counts. This sample includes further DNA sequences coding for the same CDR3. The rearrangement links TRBV10-3 to TRBJ1-1; 8 bases line up with TRBD1. Germline V lookup: CDR1 ENHRY, CDR2 SYGVKD. The CDR3 runs to 14 residues. V was pared by 2 bases and J by 6 bases, with 5 bases of the junction left unmatched. The CDR3 is CAISEGQGASEAFF. CDR3 coding DNA: TGTGCCATCAGTGAGGGCCAGGGGGCCTCTGAAGCTTTCTTT.

The chain links TRBV5-1 to TRBJ2-7; D call uncertain. The V and J ends lost 0 bases and 6 bases respectively, with 13 bases between them. The CDR3 is made up of 14 amino acids. CDR1 is SGHRS, CDR2 YFSETQ, per germline. Here the CDR3 reads CASSLVAVSTEQYF. The CDR3 nucleotides are TGCGCCAGCAGCTTGGTTGCGGTCTCTACCGAGCAGTACTTC.

This clone was detected only a few times. J is TRBJ2-7 and V is TRBV7-2, with 10 bases aligning to TRBD2. The CDR3 is made up of 16 amino acids. V gave up 3 bases and J gave up 0 bases; unmatched junction bases: 5. The germline gives CDR1 SGHTA, CDR2 FQGNSA. The CDR3 sequence: CASSLGTSARSYEQYF. CDR3 DNA: TGTGCCAGCAGCTTGGGGACTAGCGCCCGCTCCTACGAGCAGTACTTC.

This clone was observed a handful of times. The chain is built from TRBV29-1 and TRBJ2-6; tentative D call: TRBD2 (6 bases). CDR3 length: 17 amino acids. The V end lost 3 bases, the J end lost 0 bases, and 15 bases lay between the germline ends. Germline CDR1 and CDR2: SQVTM and ANQGSEA. CDR3 sequence (DNA): TGCAGCGTTGACGGTCCAGGAGCGGGCTCTGGGGCCAACGTCCTGACTTTC. It yields the protein CSVDGPGAGSGANVLTF.

V is TRBV5-1 and J is TRBJ1-1, with D uncertain. The CDR3 contains 12 residues. Trimming removed 4 bases at V and 8 bases at J, with 12 bases between. The germline V gene encodes CDR1 SGHRS and CDR2 YFSETQ. The CDR3 sequence: CASSLGLAEAFF. The CDR3 coding sequence is TGCGCCAGCAGCCTGGGGTTGGCGGAAGCTTTCTTT.

The V call is TRBV28, the J call TRBJ1-4; 9 nucleotides line up with TRBD1. J gave up 8 bases and V 6 bases, and 13 bases lay outside the gene matches. The CDR3 consists of 16 residues. Germline CDR1 is MDHEN and CDR2 is SYDVKM. CDR3 in DNA: TGTGCCAGCAGACCCTACGATGGGACAGGGCAAGAAAAACTGTTTTTT. Translating it yields CASRPYDGTGQEKLFF.

The chain links TRBV27 to TRBJ2-5; possibly TRBD1 for D (5 bases). Per the germline V gene, CDR1 is MNHEY and CDR2 is SMNVEV (reference sequence). CDR3 length equals 15 residues. With 1 base removed from V and 7 bases from J, the gap between germline ends came to 16 bases. CDR3 DNA sequence: TGTGCCAGCAGTTTATGGGGCTCCCGACGTCCGACCCAGTACTTC. Amino acid sequence: CASSLWGSRRPTQYF.

The rearrangement links TRBV7-2 to TRBJ2-7; D possibly corresponds to TRBD2 (7 bases). V was cut by 2 bases and J by 5 bases, with 16 bases left in between. This CDR3 has 15 residues. CDR1 and CDR2 (germline): SGHTA, FQGNSA. The DNA of the CDR3 is TGTGCCAGCAGCTTAAGACGAGGGGGAGGGCACGAGCAGTACTTC. Its translation: CASSLRRGGGHEQYF.

Only a few counts were recorded for this clone. V and J are TRBV7-3 and TRBJ2-3; a possible D gene is TRBD1 (5 bases). Germline assignment: CDR1 SGHTA and CDR2 FQGTGA. V was cut by 2 bases and J by 5 bases, with 14 bases left in between. The CDR3 loop spans 15 amino acids. CDR3 amino acids: CASSLRQGNRDTQYF. The CDR3 DNA reads TGTGCCAGCAGCTTACGTCAGGGAAACCGAGATACGCAGTATTTT.

The J gene is TRBJ1-2, the V gene TRBV6-1; 7 nucleotides align to TRBD1. Germline V lookup: CDR1 MNHNS, CDR2 SASEGT. CDR3 length: 15 residues. With 0 bases clipped from V and 7 bases from J, the junction kept 8 bases outside the gene matches. The CDR3 DNA is TGTGCCAGCAGTGAAGCCCTACAGGGGAGCGGTGGCTACACCTTC. Amino acids: CASSEALQGSGGYTF.

This clone was observed a few times. This chain links TRBV5-1 with TRBJ2-3; the D is unclear. This CDR3 is built from 13 residues. The ends were cut back, 0 bases at V and 6 bases at J, with 8 bases in the middle. Germline V gene data show CDR1 as SGHRS and CDR2 as YFSETQ. The CDR3 loop is CASSLDPSDTQYF. As DNA, the CDR3 is TGCGCCAGCAGCTTGGACCCCTCGGATACGCAGTATTTT.